The sequence of this T cell receptor beta chain was determined in a study of blood T cell repertoires in COVID-19. Sequencing used immunoSEQ multiplex PCR; TCRdb keeps in-frame clones, though not all of them. Of 90,000 or so clones listed, around 88% are singletons. The germline V gene encodes CDR1 SQVTM and CDR2 ANQGSEA. This CDR3 spans 12 amino acids. Unmatched junction bases numbered 7, after V lost 4 bases and J lost 8 bases. The chain is built from TRBV29-1 and TRBJ1-2; 7 bases align to TRBD1. Sequenced: peripheral blood. The sequence was collected from a woman aged 55-69 years with COVID-19, enrolled during active disease. Written as DNA, the CDR3 is TGCAGCGTTGTGGTAGGGGGCGCCGGCTACACCTTC. Protein: CSVVVGGAGYTF.